This T cell receptor beta chain came from a study of T cell repertoires in cytomegalovirus infection. About the research overall: Selected CMV epitopes included recently identified HLA-C-restricted ones as well as well-studied HLA-B-restricted ones. The public TCR beta signatures pointed to both CMV infection and matching HLA type.

A remark on this clonotype: Its antigen is not known.

The V gene's germline CDR1 is SNHLY and CDR2 FYNNEI. The CDR3 runs to 12 residues. The V and J ends lost 5 bases and 3 bases respectively, with 8 bases between them. Via MiXCR, TCRdb re-called the reads, giving one row per CDR3 protein. The sample holds 900,000 to 950,000 distinct CDR3 sequences, less than 35% seen once. The study, taken as a whole, reports: What dominated the ex vivo response were HLA-C-restricted CMV-specific TCR beta clonotypes.

This rearrangement joins TRBV2 to TRBJ2-7; TRBD2 is a possible D gene (6 bases). The origin of this receptor is a human donor in good health (CMV status not recorded). Some clones in this sample may be carry-over from other donors' samples. The source was cultured CD8+ T cells from PBMCs, collected from culture after CMV antigen stimulation. DNA of the CDR3: TGTGCCAGCAGTCGACTAGTCTACGAGCAGTACGTC. Translating it yields CASSRLVYEQYV.